This passage covers 7 T cell receptor beta chains from one sample sequenced in a study of blood T cell repertoires in COVID-19. Assay used: immunoSEQ multiplex PCR; TCRdb lists only in-frame clones, some missing. The sample lists roughly 350,000 clones, roughly 90% seen once, with about 3.9% in the top ten. Sequenced material: peripheral blood. Receptors originate from a woman aged 50 to 60 with active or convalescent COVID-19.

This clone appeared a few times. CDR3 protein: CASSVGLWNTEAFF. The CDR3 DNA reads as TGTGCCAGCAGTGTAGGACTGTGGAACACTGAAGCTTTCTTT. The chain recombines TRBV27 with TRBJ1-1; D unresolved. The V gene lost 5 bases and the J gene lost 1 base, with 11 bases spanning the gap. The CDR3 is 14 residues long. Per germline, CDR1 MNHEY and CDR2 SMNVEV (reference sequence).

This clone occurred once. This sequence joins TRBV19 and TRBJ2-6; 11 bases line up with TRBD1. The CDR3 loop spans 17 amino acids. V trimming: 7 bases; J trimming: 3 bases; junction bases outside the gene matches: 8. Per the germline V gene, CDR1 is LNHDA and CDR2 is SQIVND (reference sequence). Here the CDR3 DNA reads TGTGCCAGTAAGGGACAGGGGGTATCGGATGGGGCCAACGTCCTGACTTTC. This translates into CASKGQGVSDGANVLTF. Supplemented by reference TRBV19 and TRBJ2-6, the full variable domain reads DGGITQSPKYLFRKEGQNVTLSCEQNLNHDAMYWYRQDPGQGLRLIYYSQIVNDFQKGDIAEGYSVSREKKESFPLTVTSAQKNPTAFYLCASKGQGVSDGANVLTFGAGSRLTVL.

V usage is TRBV5-1 and J usage is TRBJ2-1, with TRBD1 matching over 9 bases. This CDR3 comprises 14 residues. Looked up from germline, CDR1 is SGHRS and CDR2 is YFSETQ. V trimming: 5 bases; J trimming: 6 bases; junction bases outside the gene matches: 6. CDR3 sequence reads: CASRQWTGANEQFF. CDR3 nucleotide sequence: TGCGCCAGCAGACAGTGGACAGGGGCCAATGAGCAGTTCTTC.

The rearrangement links TRBV10-3 to TRBJ2-1; 7 nucleotides line up with TRBD1. The CDR3 sequence is 15 residues long. The trim removed 6 bases at V and 0 bases at J, leaving 5 bases unmatched. The germline gives CDR1 ENHRY, CDR2 SYGVKD. The CDR3 sequence is CAIRETGSSYNEQFF. The CDR3 DNA reads TGTGCCATCAGGGAGACAGGGAGCTCCTACAATGAGCAGTTCTTC.

This sequence joins TRBV24-1 and TRBJ1-1, with TRBD1 matching over 7 bases. Germline-derived CDR1 and CDR2 are KGHDR and SFDVKD. J gave up 6 bases and V 7 bases, and 7 bases lay outside the gene matches. The CDR3 is 13 residues long. CDR3 sequence reads: CATRRTGDAEAFF. CDR3 coding DNA: TGTGCCACCAGGAGAACAGGGGACGCTGAAGCTTTCTTT.

The sample holds a few counts of this clone. V gene TRBV29-1 combines with J gene TRBJ2-1; TRBD2 might be the D (5 bases). Germline CDR1 and CDR2: SQVTM and ANQGSEA. The CDR3 has 14 amino acids. V was clipped by 7 bases and J by 1 base, with 14 bases between them. The CDR3 reads CSAMDSSSYNEQFF. DNA of the CDR3: TGCAGCGCCATGGACTCCTCTTCCTACAATGAGCAGTTCTTC.

The chain links TRBV5-1 to TRBJ2-1, with D tentatively TRBD2 (5 bases). The V gene lost 4 bases and the J gene lost 2 bases, with 16 bases spanning the gap. Germline loops: CDR1 SGHRS, CDR2 YFSETQ. The CDR3 covers 16 residues. The CDR3 loop reads CASSPLASPTYNEQFF. CDR3 nucleotides: TGCGCCAGCAGCCCCTTAGCGAGTCCTACCTACAATGAGCAGTTCTTC. Looking up the rest from reference TRBV5-1 and TRBJ2-1 gives the full variable domain: KAGVTQTPRYLIKTRGQQVTLSCSPISGHRSVSWYQQTPGQGLQFLFEYFSETQRNKGNFPGRFSGRQFSNSRSEMNVSTLELGDSALYLCASSPLASPTYNEQFFGPGTRLTVL.